What follows is one T cell receptor beta chain and its context. Antigen: not known. The sample is drawn from a study of OX40 agonist ivuxolimab in advanced cancers. Study background: Participants, about 83% male, averaged roughly 60 years of age, ranging from roughly 23 to 90. Study-wide results and limits: By week 6 at 0.1 to 3.0 mg/kg, blood CD4+ and CD8+ T cells had expanded clonally. Antigen specificity remained undetermined for the expanded peripheral T cells. Compared with CD4+, CD8+ T cells on average had more expanded clones.

The CDR3 is 13 amino acids. Trimming took 5 bases from V and 7 from J, leaving 9 bases between them. Germline CDR1 and CDR2: MNHNY and SVGAGI (reference sequence). Using immunoSEQ multiplex PCR, the repertoire was profiled, and TCRdb retains in-frame clones only, with some absent. The sample records some 25,000 clones, 78% being singletons. The rearrangement uses TRBV6-6 and TRBJ1-6, with D hard to call. The source was CD4+ or CD8+ T cells sorted from blood, collected in a trial of the OX40 agonist ivuxolimab. The source is an adult with an advanced solid tumor such as melanoma, head and neck, liver or kidney cancer. CDR3 sequence (DNA): TGTGCCAGCAGTAAGACTAGCAATTCACCCCTCCACTTT. Encoded protein: CASSKTSNSPLHF.